This TCR beta chain stems from a study of regulatory T cells in long-lasting Graves disease. Building of the TCR beta libraries involved iRepertoire HTBI primers and Arm-PCR of CDR3 regions. In TCRdb, the multiplex PCR reads were re-called with MiXCR into one record per CDR3 protein. The sample records 410,000 or so distinct CDR3 sequences, about 15% being singletons. Indicated time point: newly diagnosed GD, antithyroid drugs for less than 3 months. With RNA extracted from PBMCs as input, the TCR library was made. This clonotype was detected many times. The CDR3 is 14 residues long. V lost 8 bases, J lost 2 bases, and 2 bases stayed unmatched. Germline V gene data show CDR1 as LGHDT and CDR2 as YNNKEL (reference sequence). These data were also reused for a study on T cells in Graves' hyperthyroidism and ophthalmopathy.

Sequences were derived from peripheral blood mononuclear cells (PBMCs), sampled at new diagnosis, from a patient treated with antithyroid drugs. This chain uses TRBV3-1 with TRBJ2-5, with 13 bases that match TRBD2. This sequence originates from a woman in her twenties or thirties with Graves disease. The CDR3 reads CASGGLAGQETQYF. DNA for the CDR3: TGTGCCAGCGGGGGACTAGCGGGACAAGAGACCCAGTACTTC.